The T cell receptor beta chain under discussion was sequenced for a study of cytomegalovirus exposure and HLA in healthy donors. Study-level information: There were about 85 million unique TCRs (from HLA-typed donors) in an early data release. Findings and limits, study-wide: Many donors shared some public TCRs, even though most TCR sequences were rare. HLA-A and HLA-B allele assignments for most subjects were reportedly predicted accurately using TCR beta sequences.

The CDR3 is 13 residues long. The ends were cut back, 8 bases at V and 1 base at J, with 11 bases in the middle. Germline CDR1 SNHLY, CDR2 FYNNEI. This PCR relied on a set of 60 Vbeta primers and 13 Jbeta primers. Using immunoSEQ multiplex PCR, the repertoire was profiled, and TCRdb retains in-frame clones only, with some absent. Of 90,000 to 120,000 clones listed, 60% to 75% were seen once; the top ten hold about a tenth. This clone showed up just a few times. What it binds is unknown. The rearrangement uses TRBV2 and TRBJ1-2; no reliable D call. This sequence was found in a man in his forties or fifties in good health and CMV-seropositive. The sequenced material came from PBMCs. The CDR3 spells CASGRAGNYGYTF. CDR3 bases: TGTGCCAGCGGACGAGCGGGTAACTATGGCTACACCTTC.